One sample yielded the 8 T cell receptor beta chains listed below, sequenced in a study of T cell responses to AZD1222 COVID-19 vaccine. Assay: immunoSEQ multiplex PCR; the TCRdb copy retains only in-frame clones and omits some. The data show roughly 250,000 clones, roughly 93% seen once. The sequencing used peripheral blood, collected on day 0 of AZD1222 vaccination. These receptors were collected from an adult in good health.

Here the CDR3 reads CASSLAGLIDEQFF. The CDR3 nucleotides read TGCGCCAGCAGCTTGGCGGGTTTAATCGATGAGCAGTTCTTC. V is TRBV5-1 and J is TRBJ2-1; D remains unclear. Between the trimmed V and J ends, which lost 0 bases and 8 bases, there was a span of 12 bases. This CDR3 contains 14 residues. CDR1 is SGHRS, CDR2 YFSETQ, per germline.

This rearrangement joins TRBV28 to TRBJ2-7; possibly TRBD1 or TRBD2 for D (5 bases each). The germline V and J ends were trimmed by 8 bases and 2 bases, with 22 bases remaining between them. Germline V CDR1 and CDR2: MDHEN, SYDVKM. This CDR3 is built from 16 residues. The CDR3 sequence is CASSTPGAQAAYEQYF. Here the CDR3 DNA reads TGTGCCAGCTCAACCCCCGGGGCCCAGGCGGCCTACGAGCAGTACTTC.

The chain employs TRBV10-3 and TRBJ1-1; 7 nucleotides align to TRBD1. Germline V gene data show CDR1 as ENHRY and CDR2 as SYGVKD. This CDR3 is built from 16 residues. After removal of 3 bases from V and 4 bases from J, the junction contained 11 bases not matched to a gene. The CDR3 protein is CAISDHGDRVGTEAFF. The CDR3 DNA follows: TGTGCCATCAGTGATCACGGCGACAGGGTAGGCACTGAAGCTTTCTTT.

The rearrangement links TRBV30 to TRBJ1-3; the D is unclear. V lost 2 bases and J 2 bases, leaving 10 bases between the germline ends. This CDR3 has 14 residues. Germline V gene data show CDR1 as GTSNPN and CDR2 as SVGIG (reference sequence). The CDR3 DNA follows: TGTGCCTGGAGTTGGGGAGCAACTGGAAACACCATATATTTT. Translated: CAWSWGATGNTIYF. The whole variable domain, remainder taken from reference TRBV30 and TRBJ1-3, is SQTIHQWPATLVQPVGSPLSLECTVEGTSNPNLYWYRQAAGRGLQLLFYSVGIGQISSEVPQNLSASRPQDRQFILSSKKLLLSDSGFYLCAWSWGATGNTIYFGEGSWLTVV.

The chain links TRBV9 to TRBJ2-1; 9 bases agree with TRBD2. Germline V gene data show CDR1 as SGDLS and CDR2 as YYNGEE. The CDR3 is 16 residues long. Trimming removed 2 bases from V and 5 bases from J; junction bases left unmatched: 8. CDR3 DNA: TGTGCCAGCAGCGTTGCGGGGGGGCGCTTAGACAATGAGCAGTTCTTC. Its translation: CASSVAGGRLDNEQFF.

V gene TRBV5-6 combines with J gene TRBJ2-7; 11 bases map to TRBD2. Trimming cost V 4 bases and J 0 bases; bases outside gene matches: 12. In germline, CDR1 is SGHDT, CDR2 YYEEEE. The CDR3 extends over 18 amino acids. CDR3 DNA: TGTGCCAGCAGCCCACCTTGGACTAGCGGGCCAAGCTCCTACGAGCAGTACTTC. This gives the protein CASSPPWTSGPSSYEQYF.

The chain carries TRBV10-3 and TRBJ2-7, with D perhaps being TRBD1 or TRBD2 (5 bases each). Deletions cut 6 bases from V and 6 bases from J, with 18 bases between. CDR3 length: 14 residues. Germline V lookup: CDR1 ENHRY, CDR2 SYGVKD. CDR3 coding DNA: TGTGCCATCAGCCTCGGGACGCCCAAGGGCGAGCAGTACTTC. Its protein product is CAISLGTPKGEQYF.

The CDR3 sequence: CASSVGTLVGELFF. The CDR3 DNA follows: TGTGCCAGCAGCGTAGGAACCCTTGTCGGGGAGCTGTTTTTT. The rearrangement links TRBV9 to TRBJ2-2; D unresolved. Germline V gene sequence: CDR1 SGDLS, CDR2 YYNGEE. Trimming took off 0 bases at V and 7 bases at J, with 10 bases between the two ends. The CDR3 runs 14 residues.